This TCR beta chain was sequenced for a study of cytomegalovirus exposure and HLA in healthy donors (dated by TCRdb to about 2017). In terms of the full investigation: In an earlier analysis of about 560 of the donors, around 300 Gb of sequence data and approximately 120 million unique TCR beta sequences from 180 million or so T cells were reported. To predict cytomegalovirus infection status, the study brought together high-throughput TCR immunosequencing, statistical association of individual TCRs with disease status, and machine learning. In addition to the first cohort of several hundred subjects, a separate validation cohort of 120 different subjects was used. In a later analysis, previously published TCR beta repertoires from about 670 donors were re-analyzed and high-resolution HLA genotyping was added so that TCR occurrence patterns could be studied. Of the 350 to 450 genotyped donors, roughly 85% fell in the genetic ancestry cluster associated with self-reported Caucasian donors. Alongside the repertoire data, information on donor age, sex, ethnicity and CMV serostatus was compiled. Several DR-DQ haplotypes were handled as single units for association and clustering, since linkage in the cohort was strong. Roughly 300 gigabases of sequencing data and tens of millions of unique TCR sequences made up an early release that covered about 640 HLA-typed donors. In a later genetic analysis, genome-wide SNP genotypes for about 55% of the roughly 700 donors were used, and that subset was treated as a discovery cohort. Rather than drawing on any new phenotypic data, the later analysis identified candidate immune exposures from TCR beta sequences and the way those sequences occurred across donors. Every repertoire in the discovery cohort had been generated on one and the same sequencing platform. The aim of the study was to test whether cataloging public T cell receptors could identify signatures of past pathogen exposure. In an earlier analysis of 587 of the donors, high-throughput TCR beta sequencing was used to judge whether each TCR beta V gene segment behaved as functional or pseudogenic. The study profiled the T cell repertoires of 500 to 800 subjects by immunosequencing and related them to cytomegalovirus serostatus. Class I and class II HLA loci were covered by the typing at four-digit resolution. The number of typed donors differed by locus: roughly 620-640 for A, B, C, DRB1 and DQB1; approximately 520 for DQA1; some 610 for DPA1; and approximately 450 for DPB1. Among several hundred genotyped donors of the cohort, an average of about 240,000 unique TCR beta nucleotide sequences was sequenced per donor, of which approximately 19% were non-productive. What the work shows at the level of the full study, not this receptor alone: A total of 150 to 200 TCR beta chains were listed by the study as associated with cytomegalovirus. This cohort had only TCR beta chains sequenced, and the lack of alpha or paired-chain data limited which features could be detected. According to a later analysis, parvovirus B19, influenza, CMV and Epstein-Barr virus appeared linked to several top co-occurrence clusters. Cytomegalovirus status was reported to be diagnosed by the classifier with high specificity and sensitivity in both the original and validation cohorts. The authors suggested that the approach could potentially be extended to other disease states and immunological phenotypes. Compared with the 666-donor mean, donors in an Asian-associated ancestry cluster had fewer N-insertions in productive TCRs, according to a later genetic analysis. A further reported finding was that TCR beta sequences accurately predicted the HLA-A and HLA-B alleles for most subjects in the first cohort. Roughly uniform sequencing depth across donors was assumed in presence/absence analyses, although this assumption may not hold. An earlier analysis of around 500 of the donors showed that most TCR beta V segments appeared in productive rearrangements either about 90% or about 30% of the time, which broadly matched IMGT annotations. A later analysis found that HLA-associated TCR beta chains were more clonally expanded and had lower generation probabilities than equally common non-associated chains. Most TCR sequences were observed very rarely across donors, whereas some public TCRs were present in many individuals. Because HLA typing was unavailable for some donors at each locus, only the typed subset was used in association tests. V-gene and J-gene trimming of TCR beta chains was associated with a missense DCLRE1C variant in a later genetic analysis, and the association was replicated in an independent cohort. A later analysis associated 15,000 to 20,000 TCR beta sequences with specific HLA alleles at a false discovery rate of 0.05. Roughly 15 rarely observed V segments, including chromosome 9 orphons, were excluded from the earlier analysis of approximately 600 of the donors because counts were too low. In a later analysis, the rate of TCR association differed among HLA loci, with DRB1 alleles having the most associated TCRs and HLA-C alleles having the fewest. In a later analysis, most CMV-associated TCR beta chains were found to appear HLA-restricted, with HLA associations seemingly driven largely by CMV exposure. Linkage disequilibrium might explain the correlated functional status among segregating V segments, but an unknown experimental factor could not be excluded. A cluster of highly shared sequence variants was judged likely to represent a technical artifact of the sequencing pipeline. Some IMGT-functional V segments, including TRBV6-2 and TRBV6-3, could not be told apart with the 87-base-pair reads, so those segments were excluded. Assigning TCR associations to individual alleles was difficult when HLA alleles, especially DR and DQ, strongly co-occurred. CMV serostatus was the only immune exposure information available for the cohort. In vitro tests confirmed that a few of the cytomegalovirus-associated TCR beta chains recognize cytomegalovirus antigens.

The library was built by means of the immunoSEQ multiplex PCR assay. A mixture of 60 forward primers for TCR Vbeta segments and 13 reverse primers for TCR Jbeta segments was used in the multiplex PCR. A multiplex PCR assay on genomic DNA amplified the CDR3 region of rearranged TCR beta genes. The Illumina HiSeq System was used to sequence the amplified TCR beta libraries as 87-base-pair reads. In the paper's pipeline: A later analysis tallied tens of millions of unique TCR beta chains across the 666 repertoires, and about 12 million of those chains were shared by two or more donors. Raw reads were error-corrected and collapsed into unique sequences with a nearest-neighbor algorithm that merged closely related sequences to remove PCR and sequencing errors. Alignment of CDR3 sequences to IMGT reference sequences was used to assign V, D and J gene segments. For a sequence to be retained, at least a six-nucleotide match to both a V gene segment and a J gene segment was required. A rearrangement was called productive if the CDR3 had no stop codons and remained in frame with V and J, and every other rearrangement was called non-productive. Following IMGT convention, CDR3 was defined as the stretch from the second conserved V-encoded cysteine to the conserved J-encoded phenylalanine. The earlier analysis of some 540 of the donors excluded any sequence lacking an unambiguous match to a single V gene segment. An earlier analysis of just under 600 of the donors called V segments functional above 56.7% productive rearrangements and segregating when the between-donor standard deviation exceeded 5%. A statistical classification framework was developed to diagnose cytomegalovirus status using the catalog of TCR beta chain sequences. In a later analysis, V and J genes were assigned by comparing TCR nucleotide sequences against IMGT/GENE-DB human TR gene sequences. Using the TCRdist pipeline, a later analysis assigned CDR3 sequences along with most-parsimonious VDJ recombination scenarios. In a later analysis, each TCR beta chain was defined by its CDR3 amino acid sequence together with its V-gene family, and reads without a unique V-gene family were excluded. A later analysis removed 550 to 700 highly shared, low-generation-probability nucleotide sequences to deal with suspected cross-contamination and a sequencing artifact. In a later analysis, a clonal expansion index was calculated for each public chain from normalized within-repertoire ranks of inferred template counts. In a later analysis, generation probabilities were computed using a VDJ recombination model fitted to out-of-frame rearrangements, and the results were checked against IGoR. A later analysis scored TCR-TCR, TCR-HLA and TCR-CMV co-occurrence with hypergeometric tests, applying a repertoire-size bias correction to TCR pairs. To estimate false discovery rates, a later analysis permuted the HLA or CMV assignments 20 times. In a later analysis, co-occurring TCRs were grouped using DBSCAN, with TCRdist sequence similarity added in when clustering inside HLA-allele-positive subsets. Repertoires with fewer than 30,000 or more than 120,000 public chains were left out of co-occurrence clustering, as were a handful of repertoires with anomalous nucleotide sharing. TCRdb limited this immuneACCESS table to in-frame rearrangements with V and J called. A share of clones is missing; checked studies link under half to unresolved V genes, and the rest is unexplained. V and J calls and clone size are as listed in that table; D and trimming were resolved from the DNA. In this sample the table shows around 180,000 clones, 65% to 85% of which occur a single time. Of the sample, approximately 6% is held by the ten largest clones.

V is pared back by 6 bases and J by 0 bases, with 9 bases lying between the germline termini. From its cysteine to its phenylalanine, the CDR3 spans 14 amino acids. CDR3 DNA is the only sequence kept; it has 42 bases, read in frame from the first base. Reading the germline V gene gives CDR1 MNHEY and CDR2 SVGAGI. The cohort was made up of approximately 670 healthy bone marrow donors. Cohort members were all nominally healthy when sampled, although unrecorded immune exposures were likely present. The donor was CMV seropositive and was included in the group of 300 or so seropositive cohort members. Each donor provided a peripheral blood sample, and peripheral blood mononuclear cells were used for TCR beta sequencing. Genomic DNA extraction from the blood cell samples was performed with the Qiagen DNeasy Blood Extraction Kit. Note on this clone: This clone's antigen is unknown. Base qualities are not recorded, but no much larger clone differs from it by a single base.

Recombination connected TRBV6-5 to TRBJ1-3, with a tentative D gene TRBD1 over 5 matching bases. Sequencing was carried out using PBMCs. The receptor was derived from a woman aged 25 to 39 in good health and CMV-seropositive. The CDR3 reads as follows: CASSQGFSGNTIYF. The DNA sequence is TGTGCCAGCAGCCAGGGATTCTCTGGAAACACCATATATTTT.